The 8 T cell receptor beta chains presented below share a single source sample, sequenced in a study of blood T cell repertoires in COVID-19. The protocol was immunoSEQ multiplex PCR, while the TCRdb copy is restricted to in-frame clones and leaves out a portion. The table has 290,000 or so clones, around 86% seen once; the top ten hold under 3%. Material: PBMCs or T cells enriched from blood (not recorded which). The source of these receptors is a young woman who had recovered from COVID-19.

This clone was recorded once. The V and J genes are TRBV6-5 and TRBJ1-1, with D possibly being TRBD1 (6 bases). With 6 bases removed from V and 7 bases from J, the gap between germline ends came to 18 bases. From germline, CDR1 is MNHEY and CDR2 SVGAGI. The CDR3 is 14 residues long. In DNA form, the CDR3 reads TGTGCCAGCAGGGACAAACAGGGAAGGGTTGAAGCTTTCTTT. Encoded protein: CASRDKQGRVEAFF.

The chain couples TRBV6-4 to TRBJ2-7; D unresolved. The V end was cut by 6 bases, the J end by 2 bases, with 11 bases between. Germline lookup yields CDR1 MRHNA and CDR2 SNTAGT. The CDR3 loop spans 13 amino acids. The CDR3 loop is CASRPSRTYEQYF. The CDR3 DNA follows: TGTGCCAGCAGACCCTCCAGGACCTACGAGCAGTACTTC.

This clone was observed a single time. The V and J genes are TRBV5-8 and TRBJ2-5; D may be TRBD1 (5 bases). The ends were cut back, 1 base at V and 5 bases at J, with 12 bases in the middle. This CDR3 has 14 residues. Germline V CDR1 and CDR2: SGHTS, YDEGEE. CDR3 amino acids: CASSLKGMLETQYF. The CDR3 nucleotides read TGTGCCAGCAGCTTGAAGGGGATGTTGGAGACCCAGTACTTC. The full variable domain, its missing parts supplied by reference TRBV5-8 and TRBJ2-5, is EAGVTQSPTHLIKTRGQQATLRCSPISGHTSVYWYQQALGLGLQFLLWYDEGEERNRGNFPPRFSGRQFPNYSSELNVNALELEDSALYLCASSLKGMLETQYFGPGTRLLVL.

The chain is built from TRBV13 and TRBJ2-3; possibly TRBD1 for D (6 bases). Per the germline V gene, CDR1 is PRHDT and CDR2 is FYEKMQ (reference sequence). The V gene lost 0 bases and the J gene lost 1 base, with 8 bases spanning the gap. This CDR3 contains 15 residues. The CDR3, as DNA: TGTGCCAGCAGCTTAGGCTCAGGGGGCACAGATACGCAGTATTTT. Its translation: CASSLGSGGTDTQYF.

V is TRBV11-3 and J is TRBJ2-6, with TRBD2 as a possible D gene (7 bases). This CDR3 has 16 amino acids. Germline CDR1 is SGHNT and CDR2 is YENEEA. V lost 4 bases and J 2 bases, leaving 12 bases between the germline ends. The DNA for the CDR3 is TGTGCCAGCAGCTCCCGAGGGGGGGCTGGGGCCAACGTCCTGACTTTC. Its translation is CASSSRGGAGANVLTF. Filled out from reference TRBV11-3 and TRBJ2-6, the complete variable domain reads EAGVVQSPRYKIIEKKQPVAFWCNPISGHNTLYWYLQNLGQGPELLIRYENEEAVDDSQLPKDRFSAERLKGVDSTLKIQPAELGDSAVYLCASSSRGGAGANVLTFGAGSRLTVL.

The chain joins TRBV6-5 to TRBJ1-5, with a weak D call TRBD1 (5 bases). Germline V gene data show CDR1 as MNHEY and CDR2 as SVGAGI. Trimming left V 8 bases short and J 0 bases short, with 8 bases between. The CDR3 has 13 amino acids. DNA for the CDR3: TGTGCCAGCTCCCAGGGTAGCAATCAGCCCCAGCATTTT. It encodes CASSQGSNQPQHF.

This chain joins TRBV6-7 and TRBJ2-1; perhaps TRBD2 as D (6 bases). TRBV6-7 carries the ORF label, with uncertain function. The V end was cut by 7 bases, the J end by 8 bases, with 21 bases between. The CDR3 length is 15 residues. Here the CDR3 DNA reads TGTGCCAGCAAAGAAGGTCGGGACTCCCTTGATGAGCAGTTCTTC. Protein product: CASKEGRDSLDEQFF.

DNA for the CDR3: TGTGCCAGCTCACCCTCGACAGGCCCGTGGACTGAAGCTTTCTTT. Translation gives CASSPSTGPWTEAFF. This chain connects TRBV18 to TRBJ1-1; tentative D call: TRBD1 (6 bases). This CDR3 has 15 amino acids. V lost 3 bases, J lost 5 bases, and 16 bases lay in between. CDR1 is KGHSH, CDR2 LQKENI, per germline. Based on the CDR3 plus reference TRBV18 and TRBJ1-1, the full variable domain is NAGVMQNPRHLVRRRGQEARLRCSPMKGHSHVYWYRQLPEEGLKFMVYLQKENIIDESGMPKERFSAEFPKEGPSILRIQQVVRGDSAAYFCASSPSTGPWTEAFFGQGTRLTVV.